The source of this TCR beta chain is a study of cytomegalovirus exposure and HLA in healthy donors. Study-wide context: The 130 or so validation repertoires, a later analysis reported, used the same platform as the approximately 670 repertoires from the first cohort. Study results and caveats: A later analysis found first-cohort TCR clusters tended to co-occur in the 90 to 150 validation repertoires. Investigators reported under 200 TCR beta chains as tied to cytomegalovirus.

V was shortened by 2 bases and J by 8 bases, with 10 bases between the two germline ends. This CDR3 has 13 residues. The germline gives CDR1 LNHDA, CDR2 SQIVND (reference sequence). TCRdb's copy holds only in-frame clones and misses some; the assay was immunoSEQ multiplex PCR. The sample contains around 150,000 clones, about 80% of which appear only once. The donors were members of the approximately 120-subject validation cohort (separate from the roughly 660-subject first cohort). On this clone: Its specificity is unknown.

The receptor was derived from a man aged 25 to 40 in good health and CMV-seropositive. The chain couples TRBV19 to TRBJ2-1; D is uncertain. Sequencing input: PBMCs. DNA for the CDR3: TGTGCCAGTAGTATATATAATGGCTATGAGCAGTTCTTC. It encodes CASSIYNGYEQFF.